These 28 T cell receptor beta chains were all obtained from the same sample, sequenced in a study of CD8 T cells in Susac syndrome. With random hexamers, reverse transcription was performed on roughly 0.5 to 1 ug of RNA. From the immunoSEQ multiplex PCR reads, TCRdb called clonotypes with MiXCR, one entry per CDR3 protein. The sample has about 200,000 distinct CDR3 sequences, about 95% seen once. The sequenced material came from CD4+ T cells from PBMCs. All receptors derive from a human donor in good health.

The chain couples TRBV29-1 to TRBJ1-2; D is perhaps TRBD1 (6 bases). Germline CDR1 reads SQVTM; CDR2 reads ANQGSEA. There are 13 residues in the CDR3. With 0 bases removed from V and 4 bases from J, the gap between germline ends came to 9 bases. Here the CDR3 DNA reads TGCAGCGTTGAAGAGGGGGACACCTATGGCTACACCTTC. The encoded protein is CSVEEGDTYGYTF.

This sequence joins TRBV2 and TRBJ1-2; 7 nucleotides agree with TRBD1. The germline CDR1 and CDR2 sequences are SNHLY and FYNNEI. This CDR3 spans 17 amino acids. V was clipped by 3 bases and J by 5 bases; unmatched bases: 15. The CDR3 reads CASSDEGQRRGAYGYTF. The CDR3 DNA reads as TGTGCCAGCAGTGATGAGGGACAGAGAAGAGGGGCTTATGGCTACACCTTC.

The chain recombines TRBV29-1 with TRBJ2-7, with TRBD2 identical over 10 bases. Germline loops: CDR1 SQVTM, CDR2 ANQGSEA. V lost 3 bases and J lost 7; bases outside the gene matches: 6. CDR3 size: 13 residues. The CDR3 loop is CSVEASGSREQYV. The CDR3 DNA is TGCAGCGTTGAGGCTAGCGGGAGCAGGGAGCAGTACGTC.

The genes are TRBV5-1 and TRBJ2-7, with D possibly being TRBD1 (6 bases). The CDR3 has 14 residues. The germline V gene encodes CDR1 SGHRS and CDR2 YFSETQ. V shed 4 bases and J shed 3 bases, with 14 bases lying between them. The CDR3 reads CASSKGQIVYEQYF. The CDR3, as DNA: TGCGCCAGCAGCAAAGGACAGATCGTCTACGAGCAGTACTTC.

This clonotype occurred once. The chain uses TRBV27 and TRBJ2-3; the D gene is possibly TRBD2 (5 bases). Trimming stripped 6 bases from V and 5 bases from J, with 15 bases between. Looked up from germline, CDR1 is MNHEY and CDR2 is SMNVEV (reference sequence). The CDR3 consists of 14 residues. In nucleotides, the CDR3 is TGTGCCAGCAGCCGAAGGGAGCCACTAGATACGCAGTATTTT. As protein: CASSRREPLDTQYF.

The chain joins TRBV29-1 to TRBJ1-2, with a tentative D call TRBD1 (6 bases). CDR3 length: 12 residues. CDR1 SQVTM and CDR2 ANQGSEA come from the germline V gene. Deletions cut 7 bases from V and 5 bases from J, with 14 bases between. CDR3 in amino acids: CSGPRTGYGYTF. The CDR3 DNA is TGCAGCGGTCCGAGAACAGGGTATGGCTACACCTTC.

The chain links TRBV6-1 to TRBJ2-5; tentatively, D is TRBD1 (5 bases). Germline CDR1 reads MNHNS; CDR2 reads SASEGT. With 11 bases removed from V and 0 bases from J, the gap between germline ends came to 16 bases. The length of the CDR3 is 14 residues. The CDR3 DNA sequence: TGTGCCGGACAAAGGGGAAGGGACCAAGAGACCCAGTACTTC. This gives the protein CAGQRGRDQETQYF.

The V call is TRBV20-1, the J call TRBJ2-3; unclear D gene. The CDR3 covers 13 residues. V dropped 4 bases and J dropped 3 bases, with 11 bases sitting between them. Germline values: CDR1 DFQATT, CDR2 SNEGSKA (reference sequence). CDR3 DNA: TGCAGTGCTATATCGGAAACGACAGATACGCAGTATTTT. It encodes CSAISETTDTQYF.

V and J are TRBV9 and TRBJ1-6; D ambiguous. The CDR3 loop spans 17 amino acids. Germline-derived CDR1 and CDR2 are SGDLS and YYNGEE. Between the trimmed V and J ends, which lost 2 bases and 7 bases, there was a span of 19 bases. CDR3 protein: CASSVRPGEGGNSPLHF. In nucleotides, the CDR3 is TGTGCCAGCAGCGTCCGACCTGGAGAGGGTGGGAATTCACCCCTCCACTTT.

The chain links TRBV5-6 to TRBJ2-4, with 7 bases matching TRBD1. Looked up from germline, CDR1 is SGHDT and CDR2 is YYEEEE. J gave up 8 bases and V 4 bases, and 9 bases lay outside the gene matches. The CDR3 totals 14 residues. This CDR3 is CASSLTGSEDIQYF. DNA of the CDR3: TGTGCCAGCAGCCTGACAGGGTCCGAAGACATTCAGTACTTC.

The chain combines TRBV7-2 with TRBJ2-1; D call uncertain. Germline V lookup: CDR1 SGHTA, CDR2 FQGNSA. V was pared by 5 bases and J by 3 bases, with 17 bases between. This CDR3 has 16 amino acids. CDR3 coding DNA: TGTGCCAGCAGCCCCAATCCACCAGGCATCTACAATGAGCAGTTCTTC. Its protein is CASSPNPPGIYNEQFF.

The genes are TRBV11-3 and TRBJ2-7; D gene ambiguous. CDR3 length: 13 amino acids. Trimming pared 0 bases from V and 3 bases from J, leaving 6 bases between. Germline assignment: CDR1 SGHNT and CDR2 YENEEA. DNA for the CDR3: TGTGCCAGCAGCTTAGATGGGGACTACGAGCAGTACTTC. Translation gives CASSLDGDYEQYF.

This clonotype occurred once. The chain uses TRBV20-1 and TRBJ1-3; weak D call: TRBD1 (5 bases). The CDR3 has 12 amino acids. V lost 0 bases and J 10 bases, leaving 10 bases between the germline ends. From germline, CDR1 is DFQATT and CDR2 SNEGSKA (reference sequence). The CDR3 DNA reads TGCAGTGCTAGAGACCAACCAGGGACCATATATTTT. Amino acid sequence: CSARDQPGTIYF.

V is TRBV19 and J is TRBJ1-5, with D perhaps TRBD1 (5 bases). There are 15 residues in the CDR3. V shed 8 bases and J shed 2 bases, with 16 bases lying between them. Germline CDR1 LNHDA, CDR2 SQIVND (reference sequence). CDR3 in DNA: TGTGCCAGTGCGGAACAGGCATTAGGCAATCAGCCCCAGCATTTT. This sequence encodes CASAEQALGNQPQHF.

The rearrangement joins TRBV5-1 to TRBJ2-3, with D hard to call. CDR1 SGHRS and CDR2 YFSETQ come from the germline V gene. This CDR3 contains 13 residues. Between the trimmed V and J ends, which lost 4 bases and 0 bases, there was a span of 6 bases. CDR3 nucleotide sequence: TGCGCCAGCAGCCCCGACAGCACAGATACGCAGTATTTT. Encoded protein: CASSPDSTDTQYF.

The chain is built from TRBV28 and TRBJ2-7; 12 bases are shared with TRBD2. Losses at the gene ends were 8 bases for V and 3 bases for J; bases not matched to a gene: 11. This CDR3 has 16 residues. The germline gives CDR1 MDHEN, CDR2 SYDVKM. This chain's CDR3 is CASGFGRLAGVYEQYV. The CDR3 DNA follows: TGTGCCAGCGGGTTCGGAAGACTAGCGGGAGTCTACGAGCAGTACGTC.

The V gene is TRBV19, the J gene TRBJ1-1; D not certain. The germline gives CDR1 LNHDA, CDR2 SQIVND (reference sequence). Deletions cut 8 bases from V and 4 bases from J, with 11 bases between. The CDR3 loop spans 12 amino acids. The CDR3 nucleotides read TGTGCCAGTGGAACCCGGGGCACTGAAGCTTTCTTT. It yields the protein CASGTRGTEAFF.

This clonotype was counted a single time. The V call is TRBV2, the J call TRBJ1-1; possible D gene TRBD1, 6 bases. CDR3 length: 16 amino acids. The germline V gene encodes CDR1 SNHLY and CDR2 FYNNEI. Trimming took off 2 bases at V and 1 base at J, with 14 bases between the two ends. The CDR3 region has the DNA TGTGCCAGCAGTGAATGGGGGAGCAGGGGGAACACTGAAGCTTTCTTT. Its protein is CASSEWGSRGNTEAFF.

The count of this clonotype is one. The rearrangement joins TRBV3-1 to TRBJ2-1; maybe TRBD2 (5 bases). This CDR3 spans 16 amino acids. V lost 5 bases and J lost 4, with 18 bases in between. Germline V lookup: CDR1 LGHDT, CDR2 YNNKEL (reference sequence). The CDR3 nucleotides are TGTGCCAGCAGCGGCCACGGGCTAGCATCGTACAATGAGCAGTTCTTC. Translation gives CASSGHGLASYNEQFF.

The chain combines TRBV29-1 with TRBJ2-1; 7 bases are a match to TRBD2. This CDR3 contains 14 residues. Germline CDR1 is SQVTM and CDR2 is ANQGSEA. V dropped 3 bases and J dropped 10; count of bases not matched to a gene: 12. CDR3 nucleotide sequence: TGCAGCGTTGAGCCCACAGCGGGGCTTAGCGAGCAGTTCTTC. Amino acid sequence: CSVEPTAGLSEQFF.

V gene TRBV29-1 combines with J gene TRBJ2-7; D unclear. CDR3 length: 12 amino acids. Germline loops: CDR1 SQVTM, CDR2 ANQGSEA. Trimming stripped 7 bases from V and 4 bases from J, with 14 bases between. For the CDR3, the DNA is TGCAGCGCCCTAATCTGGGCTTACGAGCAGTACGTC. Amino acids: CSALIWAYEQYV.

This rearrangement joins TRBV18 to TRBJ1-4, with TRBD1 as a possible D gene (5 bases). The V and J ends lost 3 bases and 4 bases respectively, with 9 bases between them. The length of the CDR3 is 14 residues. The germline V gene encodes CDR1 KGHSH and CDR2 LQKENI. The CDR3 DNA reads TGTGCCAGCTCACCGACAGCAGTTAATGAAAAACTGTTTTTT. Translated, it gives CASSPTAVNEKLFF.

The V call is TRBV9, the J call TRBJ2-1, with D possibly matching TRBD2 (5 bases). The CDR3 runs 15 residues. V was clipped by 1 base and J by 4 bases, with 12 bases between them. From germline, CDR1 is SGDLS and CDR2 YYNGEE. Here the CDR3 reads CASSVSVGAYNEQFF. DNA of the CDR3: TGTGCCAGCAGCGTAAGTGTGGGAGCATACAATGAGCAGTTCTTC.

The chain combines TRBV5-4 with TRBJ2-3, with TRBD2 matching 11 bases. With 4 bases clipped from V and 1 base from J, the junction kept 5 bases outside the gene matches. The CDR3 extends over 16 amino acids. In germline, CDR1 is SGHNT, CDR2 YYREEE (reference sequence). CDR3 nucleotide sequence: TGTGCCAGCAGCGGCGGGACTAGCGGTGGCACAGATACGCAGTATTTT. This gives the protein CASSGGTSGGTDTQYF.

The chain recombines TRBV13 with TRBJ1-3, with D hard to call. This CDR3 has 15 amino acids. The V gene lost 5 bases and the J gene lost 0 bases, with 11 bases spanning the gap. Looked up from germline, CDR1 is PRHDT and CDR2 is FYEKMQ (reference sequence). The CDR3, as DNA: TGTGCCAGCAGCAGTAAGGGCCTCTCTGGAAACACCATATATTTT. It codes for CASSSKGLSGNTIYF.

The rearrangement uses TRBV3-1 and TRBJ2-7, with D possibly TRBD1 on 5 matching bases. This CDR3 is 14 amino acids long. Germline assignment: CDR1 LGHDT and CDR2 YNNKEL (reference sequence). Deletions cut 4 bases from V and 7 bases from J, with 17 bases between. CDR3 residues: CASSRPGQQPEQYF. For the CDR3, the DNA is TGTGCCAGCAGCCGCCCAGGGCAGCAACCTGAGCAGTACTTC.

The V and J genes are TRBV29-1 and TRBJ2-3, with no clear D. The CDR3 is 10 residues long. V lost 3 bases and J lost 5, with 3 bases in between. CDR1 and CDR2 (germline): SQVTM, ANQGSEA. CDR3 loop: CSVEVDTQYF. CDR3 nucleotides: TGCAGCGTTGAGGTAGATACGCAGTATTTT.

CDR3 sequence (DNA): TGTGCCAGCAGCGACAGGGACGGGGCCAACGTCCTGACTTTC. This sequence encodes CASSDRDGANVLTF. The chain uses TRBV6-5 and TRBJ2-6; 7 nucleotides match TRBD1. Unmatched junction bases numbered 3, after V lost 6 bases and J lost 4 bases. From germline, CDR1 is MNHEY and CDR2 SVGAGI. CDR3 size: 14 residues.